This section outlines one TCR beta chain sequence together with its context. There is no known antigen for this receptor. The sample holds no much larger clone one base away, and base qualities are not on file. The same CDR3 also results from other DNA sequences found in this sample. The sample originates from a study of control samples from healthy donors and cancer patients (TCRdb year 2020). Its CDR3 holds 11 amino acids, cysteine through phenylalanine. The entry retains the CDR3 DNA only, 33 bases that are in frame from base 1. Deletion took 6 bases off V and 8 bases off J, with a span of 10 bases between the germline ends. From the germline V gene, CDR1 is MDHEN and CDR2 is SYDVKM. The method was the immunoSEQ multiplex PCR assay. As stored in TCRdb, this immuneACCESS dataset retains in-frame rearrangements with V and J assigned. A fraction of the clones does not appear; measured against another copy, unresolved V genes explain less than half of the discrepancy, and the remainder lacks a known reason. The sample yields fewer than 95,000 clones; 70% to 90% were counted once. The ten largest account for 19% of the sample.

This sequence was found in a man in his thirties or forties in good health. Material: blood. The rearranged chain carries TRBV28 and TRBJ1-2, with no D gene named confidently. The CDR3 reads CASSLTRGYTF. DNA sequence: TGTGCCAGCAGCCTCACGAGGGGCTACACCTTC.